The text below deals with one T cell receptor (beta chain). What it recognizes is unknown. Use of 60 Vbeta and 13 Jbeta primers characterized the PCR. In the original workflow: About 9.9 million of the 80 million or so unique TCR beta chains counted in a later analysis were shared. Sequencing used immunoSEQ multiplex PCR; TCRdb keeps in-frame clones, though not all of them. V, J and clone size are taken as reported in that table, and D and trimming were inferred from the DNA itself. The sample consists of over 70,000 clones, around 80% of them appearing once. The data derive from a study of cytomegalovirus exposure and HLA in healthy donors. The CDR3 consists of 17 residues. Trimming pared 2 bases from V and 5 bases from J, leaving 24 bases between. Germline V lookup: CDR1 GTSNPN, CDR2 SVGIG (reference sequence). Study outcomes and limitations: A later analysis appeared to link common viral pathogens to several of the most significant clusters. Donor immune exposure was known only as CMV serostatus.

This chain connects TRBV30 to TRBJ1-1, with a tentative D call TRBD1 (5 bases). The sample consisted of PBMCs. This TCR was sampled from a male donor in good health and CMV-seropositive. Here the CDR3 reads CAWSPRGFGGSRTEAFF. The CDR3 DNA follows: TGTGCCTGGAGTCCCCGGGGGTTTGGGGGATCGAGAACTGAAGCTTTCTTT.